A selection of T cell receptor beta chains follows, all from one sample in a study of shared clonotypes between healthy human individuals. Generated by immunoSEQ multiplex PCR, the TCRdb table keeps only in-frame clones and is missing some. The sample has about 2,200,000 clones; 85% to 95% are singletons. What was sequenced was naive CD8+ T cells from PBMCs. All receptors come from a man aged 18-30 years in good health. Some clones in this sample may be carry-over from other donors' samples. Both conserved end residues are part of each CDR3. A clone size is listed for some rows: how often the clone was seen (once, few, many), or a class if it is expanded.

V gene: TRBV5-1; J gene: TRBJ2-3; clone size: -; CDR3 protein: CASSLGSRALADTQYF
V gene: TRBV4-2; J gene: TRBJ2-7; clone size: -; CDR3 protein: CASSFEGGGTYEQYF
V gene: TRBV2; J gene: TRBJ2-3; clone size: -; CDR3 protein: CASSAPGQSYTQYF
V gene: TRBV7-9; J gene: TRBJ2-2; clone size: -; CDR3 protein: CASSQDRGYTGELFF
V gene: TRBV4-2; J gene: TRBJ2-7; clone size: -; CDR3 protein: CASSQELVQYEQYF
V gene: TRBV5-4; J gene: TRBJ2-7; clone size: -; CDR3 protein: CASSWGSYEQYF
V gene: TRBV11-3; J gene: TRBJ2-2; clone size: -; CDR3 protein: CASSPDKNTGELFF
V gene: TRBV2; J gene: TRBJ2-1; clone size: -; CDR3 protein: CASSEGAGVNEQFF
V gene: TRBV5-1; J gene: TRBJ2-2; clone size: -; CDR3 protein: CASSSDRGSTGELFF
V gene: TRBV2; J gene: TRBJ1-2; clone size: once; CDR3 protein: CASSDVIGWRGEGYTF
V gene: TRBV28; J gene: TRBJ2-7; clone size: -; CDR3 protein: CASSYWTSGRSNEQYF
V gene: TRBV6-6; J gene: TRBJ2-1; clone size: once; CDR3 protein: CASSYMGQHNEQFF
V gene: TRBV28; J gene: TRBJ2-1; clone size: -; CDR3 protein: CASSLGLAAYNEQFF
V gene: TRBV30; J gene: TRBJ2-1; clone size: -; CDR3 protein: CAGIAGEPREYNEQFF
V gene: TRBV11-2; J gene: TRBJ1-1; clone size: -; CDR3 protein: CASTFGWDRNTEAFF
V gene: TRBV14; J gene: TRBJ1-2; clone size: -; CDR3 protein: CASSQARGGNYGYTF
V gene: TRBV4-1; J gene: TRBJ2-7; clone size: once; CDR3 protein: CASSQGTSGTTYEQYF
V gene: TRBV7-6; J gene: TRBJ2-2; clone size: -; CDR3 protein: CASSVATGELFF
V gene: TRBV27; J gene: TRBJ1-1; clone size: once; CDR3 protein: CASSSTAGYTEAFF
V gene: TRBV7-9; J gene: TRBJ1-3; clone size: few; CDR3 protein: CASSPGRDRNTIYF
V gene: TRBV19; J gene: TRBJ1-1; clone size: -; CDR3 protein: CASSNIWATADTEAFF
V gene: TRBV7-9; J gene: TRBJ1-1; clone size: -; CDR3 protein: CASRQTGSATEAFF
V gene: TRBV5-4; J gene: TRBJ2-2; clone size: -; CDR3 protein: CASSLSPENANTGELFF
V gene: TRBV5-1; J gene: TRBJ2-1; clone size: -; CDR3 protein: CASSLVGAGAFNEQFF
V gene: TRBV7-6; J gene: TRBJ2-7; clone size: once; CDR3 protein: CASSRTRASYEQYF
V gene: TRBV27; J gene: TRBJ2-7; clone size: -; CDR3 protein: CASSVSGTSGYEQYF
V gene: TRBV11-2; J gene: TRBJ1-1; clone size: -; CDR3 protein: CASSEDRGLFWEAFF
V gene: TRBV5-5; J gene: TRBJ2-7; clone size: -; CDR3 protein: CASSLEGQGLNEQYF
V gene: TRBV5-8; J gene: TRBJ2-6; clone size: -; CDR3 protein: CASSFHEGGQSGANVLTF
V gene: TRBV29-1; J gene: TRBJ1-2; clone size: -; CDR3 protein: CSVESYGYTF
V gene: TRBV27; J gene: TRBJ1-1; clone size: -; CDR3 protein: CASSTGLNTEAFF
V gene: TRBV27; J gene: TRBJ2-3; clone size: -; CDR3 protein: CASSFNPPDTQYF
V gene: TRBV7-9; J gene: TRBJ2-2; clone size: -; CDR3 protein: CASSLGGEGSRTGELFF
V gene: TRBV10-1; J gene: TRBJ1-1; clone size: -; CDR3 protein: CASSELVELINTEAFF
V gene: TRBV6-1; J gene: TRBJ2-7; clone size: -; CDR3 protein: CASSLRTGNYEQYF
V gene: TRBV6-5; J gene: TRBJ1-2; clone size: -; CDR3 protein: CASSYFGGNYGYTF
V gene: TRBV2; J gene: TRBJ2-7; clone size: -; CDR3 protein: CASSASTGAYEQYF
V gene: TRBV5-6; J gene: TRBJ2-7; clone size: -; CDR3 protein: CASSPGQRSYEQYF
V gene: TRBV27; J gene: TRBJ2-7; clone size: -; CDR3 protein: CASSLLTPSGTYEQYF
V gene: TRBV15; J gene: TRBJ2-2; clone size: -; CDR3 protein: CATSRDSNTGELFF
V gene: TRBV10-3; J gene: TRBJ1-3; clone size: -; CDR3 protein: CAISAGGSGNTIYF
V gene: TRBV29-1; J gene: TRBJ1-5; clone size: -; CDR3 protein: CSASTGWNQPQHF
V gene: TRBV27; J gene: TRBJ2-7; clone size: -; CDR3 protein: CASSLKDALAGAYEQYF
V gene: TRBV9; J gene: TRBJ2-5; clone size: -; CDR3 protein: CASSTASGRGGTQYF
V gene: TRBV11-2; J gene: TRBJ2-1; clone size: -; CDR3 protein: CASSLSLVGSLWNEQFF
V gene: TRBV7-9; J gene: TRBJ2-7; clone size: -; CDR3 protein: CASSWGHEQYF
V gene: TRBV27; J gene: TRBJ2-3; clone size: once; CDR3 protein: CASSWSTRSDTQYF
V gene: TRBV28; J gene: TRBJ2-3; clone size: -; CDR3 protein: CASTRAGEVTDTQYF
V gene: TRBV4-1; J gene: TRBJ2-7; clone size: -; CDR3 protein: CASSQGPPSGRAYEQYF
V gene: TRBV5-1; J gene: TRBJ1-1; clone size: few; CDR3 protein: CASMLTVNTEAFF
V gene: TRBV28; J gene: TRBJ2-5; clone size: -; CDR3 protein: CASSLGLAGAPGSQYF